What follows is one T cell receptor (beta chain) and its context. The repertoire was sequenced with immunoSEQ multiplex PCR; TCRdb's copy has only in-frame clones and lacks some. The sample has fewer than 100,000 clones, approximately 89% seen once. The data belong to a study of blood T cell repertoires in COVID-19. The CDR3 consists of 14 residues. Germline V gene lookup returns CDR1 SGHTA and CDR2 FQGTGA. After removal of 0 bases from V and 7 bases from J, the junction contained 3 bases not matched to a gene. The specimen was peripheral blood. The clonotype comes from a man aged 45-65 years with acute or convalescent COVID-19. The chain has TRBV7-3 and TRBJ2-1; 7 positions agree with TRBD2. In nucleotides, the CDR3 is TGTGCCAGCAGCTTAACTGGCGGGAGAAATGAGCAGTTCTTC. Translating it yields CASSLTGGRNEQFF.